These T cell receptor beta chains were read from a single sample in a study of beta chain features in type 1 diabetes. Clones were read by immunoSEQ multiplex PCR, and TCRdb kept only the in-frame ones, dropping some. The table lists roughly 14,000 clones, over 55% of them singletons. The specimen sequenced was stem cell memory CD4+ T cells from blood. Receptor source: a woman aged 18-29 years with type 1 diabetes. CDR3s leave out the opening cysteine and the closing phenylalanine or tryptophan.

14,TRBV7-2,TRBJ2-3,ASSGRTGLRTDTQY
12,TRBV28,TRBJ2-2,ASRETSGTGELF
13,TRBV14,TRBJ2-1,ASSPLGQARSEQF
13,TRBV11-2,TRBJ1-2,ASSPSLQGSYGYT
11,TRBV4-1,TRBJ2-5,ASSVRGQETQY
13,TRBV6-6,TRBJ2-3,ASILTSGSTDTQY
13,TRBV11-3,TRBJ2-1,ASSLGGTSYNEQF
8,TRBV20-1,TRBJ1-2,SARGARVP
14,TRBV29-1,TRBJ2-3,SVPDIAGPGTDTQY
13,TRBV4-2,TRBJ1-5,ASSTQGESNQPQH
14,TRBV6-6,TRBJ1-6,ASSRNRDSKNSPLH
13,TRBV6-1,TRBJ2-2,ASSEAGAGTGELF
15,TRBV15,TRBJ2-1,ATSSQMGSVVYNEQF
12,TRBV11-2,TRBJ1-2,ASSLRAGIYGYT
12,TRBV7-3,TRBJ2-7,ASSLGTSGSEQY
14,TRBV5-1,TRBJ1-1,ASSPLLTGKNTEAF
13,TRBV7-9,TRBJ2-1,ASSPQGQSYNEQF
11,TRBV6-1,TRBJ2-1,ASSATRYNEQF
13,TRBV6-5,TRBJ2-1,ASTPGTGKNNEQF
14,TRBV4-2,TRBJ2-1,ASSQVGLERINEQF
13,TRBV27,TRBJ1-1,ASSLEGQGASEAF
14,TRBV10-3,TRBJ2-1,AISELGQGEHNEQF
10,TRBV29-1,TRBJ2-1,SIRTSGNEQF
15,TRBV4-3,TRBJ2-1,ASSQGYSGNGYNEQF
13,TRBV7-3,TRBJ2-1,ASSFGPSSYNEQF
12,TRBV28,TRBJ2-7,ASRTGGVDYEQY
12,TRBV15,TRBJ2-7,ATSLSSPSYEQY
12,TRBV27,TRBJ2-3,ASKLAGGTDTQY